What follows are 19 T cell receptor beta chains derived from one specimen sequenced in a study of T-cell memory formation after mild COVID-19. TCRdb re-called the 5' RACE reads with MiXCR, one entry per CDR3 protein. The sample has 150,000 to 200,000 distinct CDR3 sequences, 11% seen once. What was sequenced was PBMCs or a T cell subset sorted from them (not recorded which). These receptors all stem from a man aged 18 to 30 who had mild COVID-19 (a few samples of this study predate the infection). Cell type and time point are not known.

This clonotype occurred many times. CDR3: CASSEPYEQYV. Here the CDR3 DNA reads TGTGCCAGCAGTGAACCCTACGAGCAGTACGTC. V is TRBV6-1 and J is TRBJ2-7; D is undetermined. Germline CDR1 MNHNS, CDR2 SASEGT. The CDR3 has 11 residues. The V and J ends lost 2 bases and 2 bases respectively, with 1 base between them.

The rearrangement links TRBV9 to TRBJ2-1, with 7 bases that match TRBD1. This CDR3 comprises 16 residues. V lost 0 bases and J lost 2; bases outside the gene matches: 5. CDR1 and CDR2 from the germline V gene are SGDLS and YYNGEE. The chain's CDR3 is CASSVGTGAAYNEQFF. In DNA, the CDR3 is TGTGCCAGCAGCGTAGGTACAGGGGCGGCCTACAATGAGCAGTTCTTC.

The V call is TRBV12-3 or TRBV12-4, the J call TRBJ1-2; D is uncertain. With 1 base removed from V and 0 bases from J, the gap between germline ends came to 12 bases. The CDR3 runs to 16 residues. CDR3 amino acids: CASSLVIQAANYGYTF. CDR3 coding DNA: TGTGCCAGCAGTTTAGTAATCCAGGCAGCTAACTATGGCTACACCTTC.

This clonotype was observed at least ten times. This chain uses TRBV20-1 with TRBJ2-5; the match to TRBD2 covers 9 bases. From germline, CDR1 is DFQATT and CDR2 SNEGSKA (reference sequence). This CDR3 is built from 15 residues. Unmatched junction bases numbered 9, after V lost 3 bases and J lost 4 bases. CDR3 region: CSASDFSRGGETQYF. The CDR3 coding sequence is TGCAGTGCTAGCGATTTTTCGCGGGGGGGAGAGACCCAGTACTTC.

There are a few counts of this clonotype. With a much larger clone just one base away, this may be a read error. The rearrangement joins TRBV5-1 to TRBJ2-3; possible D gene TRBD1, 6 bases. V was cut by 0 bases and J by 4 bases, with 6 bases left in between. The CDR3 sequence is 13 residues long. Germline CDR1 reads SGHRS; CDR2 reads YFSETQ. The DNA for the CDR3 is TGCGCCAGCAGCTTGGAGGGGGCAGATACGCAGTATTTT. Translating gives CASSLEGADTQYF.

This clonotype was picked up many times. The chain has TRBV6-5 and TRBJ2-2; 8 positions match TRBD2. The V and J ends lost 5 bases and 0 bases, in that order; junction bases with no gene match: 5. The CDR3 loop spans 16 amino acids. Germline CDR1 is MNHEY and CDR2 is SVGAGI. The CDR3 DNA reads TGTGCCAGCAGTCGAGCGGGGGCCACGAACACCGGGGAGCTGTTTTTT. As protein: CASSRAGATNTGELFF.

The V and J genes are TRBV18 and TRBJ2-1, with 11 bases fitting TRBD1. J gave up 4 bases and V 4 bases, and 3 bases lay outside the gene matches. The CDR3 is 15 residues long. From germline, CDR1 is KGHSH and CDR2 LQKENI. CDR3 coding DNA: TGTGCCAGCTCACTCGGGACAGGGGGGTACAATGAGCAGTTCTTC. Its protein is CASSLGTGGYNEQFF.

In this sample, this clonotype turned up a few times. The chain is built from TRBV7-9 and TRBJ1-4; possibly TRBD1 for D (5 bases). The CDR3 sequence is 15 residues long. Trimming pared 2 bases from V and 4 bases from J, leaving 11 bases between. Germline assignment: CDR1 SEHNR and CDR2 FQNEAQ (reference sequence). CDR3: CASSLSQGLNEKLFF. The CDR3, as DNA: TGTGCCAGCAGCTTATCTCAGGGACTTAATGAAAAACTGTTTTTT.

This clonotype was detected a few times. The genes are TRBV29-1 and TRBJ2-1; TRBD1 matches 7 bases. CDR3 length: 16 amino acids. CDR1 and CDR2 from the germline V gene are SQVTM and ANQGSEA. The V segment lost 0 bases and the J segment 6 bases; nucleotides outside the gene matches: 11. The CDR3 spells CSVEDLEGAPFNEQFF. The DNA of the CDR3 is TGCAGCGTTGAAGATCTAGAGGGGGCGCCTTTCAATGAGCAGTTCTTC.

There are many counts of this clonotype. This chain uses TRBV18 with TRBJ1-1; weak D call: TRBD1 (5 bases). Germline V gene data show CDR1 as KGHSH and CDR2 as LQKENI. V was trimmed by 6 bases and J by 6 bases, leaving 14 bases between them. This CDR3 has 13 residues. The CDR3 loop reads CASSPYFRAEAFF. The CDR3 DNA reads as TGTGCCAGCTCCCCTTATTTCAGGGCTGAAGCTTTCTTT.

The gene calls are TRBV12-3 or TRBV12-4 and TRBJ2-1; D not resolved. This CDR3 is built from 11 residues. The V end was cut by 1 base, the J end by 12 bases, with 7 bases between. CDR3 DNA: TGTGCCAGCAGTTTAGGCGTAAGGCAGTTCTTC. It encodes CASSLGVRQFF.

The rearrangement joins TRBV6-5 to TRBJ2-7; D is ambiguous. The V and J ends lost 6 bases and 6 bases respectively, with 15 bases between them. The germline V gene has CDR1 MNHEY and CDR2 SVGAGI. The CDR3 has 13 residues. CDR3 in DNA: TGTGCCAGCAGCGCCGACCGAGGCCGCGAGCAGTACTTC. It specifies CASSADRGREQYF.

This clonotype turned up a few times. The chain uses TRBV5-1 and TRBJ2-3, with D possibly TRBD1 on 5 matching bases. This CDR3 has 12 residues. Trimming took 6 bases from V and 6 from J, leaving 11 bases between them. Germline loops: CDR1 SGHRS, CDR2 YFSETQ. CDR3 sequence reads: CASTHPGDTQYF. The CDR3 region has the DNA TGCGCCAGCACCCACCCAGGGGATACGCAGTATTTT.

This clonotype was found a few times. This chain uses TRBV12-3 or TRBV12-4 with TRBJ1-5; 7 nucleotides match TRBD1. Unmatched junction bases numbered 5, after V lost 4 bases and J lost 8 bases. The CDR3 runs 13 residues. CDR3: CASSSGQKEPQHF. The CDR3 DNA is TGTGCCAGCAGTTCGGGACAGAAGGAGCCCCAGCATTTT.

This clonotype was observed a few times. J is TRBJ2-1 and V is TRBV6-6, with D hard to call. V was trimmed by 6 bases and J by 10 bases, leaving 13 bases between them. Germline V lookup: CDR1 MNHNY, CDR2 SVGAGI (reference sequence). This CDR3 has 12 amino acids. The CDR3 here is CASSLLVQEQFF. DNA of the CDR3: TGTGCCAGCAGCCTCCTAGTGCAGGAGCAGTTCTTC.

The sample holds a few counts of this clonotype. The chain joins TRBV12-3 or TRBV12-4 to TRBJ1-3; a weak D match, TRBD1 (5 bases). The CDR3 length is 14 residues. The V end was cut by 7 bases, the J end by 4 bases, with 14 bases between. CDR3 coding DNA: TGTGCCAGCAATAAAGGACACTTAGGAAACACCATATATTTT. As protein: CASNKGHLGNTIYF.

Ten or more counts support this clonotype. This chain links TRBV7-2 with TRBJ1-4; D is possibly TRBD1 (6 bases). This CDR3 spans 14 amino acids. Trimming shortened V by 8 bases and J by 0 bases, and 10 bases separated the two germline ends. The germline CDR1 and CDR2 sequences are SGHTA and FQGNSA. CDR3 in DNA: TGTGCCAGCCGACGGACAGCAACTAATGAAAAACTGTTTTTT. Protein sequence: CASRRTATNEKLFF.

In this sample, this clonotype turned up a few times. At one of its ends the junction is not consistent with the germline gene, which may arise from a read error. The rearrangement uses TRBV20-1 and TRBJ2-3; 7 nucleotides align to TRBD2. Germline lookup yields CDR1 DFQATT and CDR2 SNEGSKA (reference sequence). The CDR3 is 15 residues long. In nucleotides, the CDR3 is TGCAGTGCAAGAGAAGCGGGACCCCACACAGATACGCAGTATTTT. Amino acids: CSAREAGPHTDTQYF.

The V gene is TRBV6-6, the J gene TRBJ1-2, with 9 bases identical to TRBD1. This CDR3 contains 14 residues. V lost 8 bases to trimming and J lost 2 bases; unmatched junction nucleotides: 6. Germline CDR1 and CDR2: MNHNY and SVGAGI (reference sequence). CDR3 region: CASGGDRENYGYTF. The CDR3 bases are TGTGCCAGCGGGGGGGACAGGGAAAACTATGGCTACACCTTC.